This T cell receptor beta chain was recovered during a study of T cell repertoires in cytomegalovirus infection. Study-level background: CMV epitopes that were recently identified and HLA-C-restricted were used alongside well-studied HLA-B-restricted ones. TCR beta signatures that were public indicated CMV infection and matching HLA type.

With V trimmed by 6 bases and J by 5 bases, 7 bases remained unmatched. The CDR3 has 14 amino acids. This clonotype has ten or more counts. Its antigen is as yet unknown. Via MiXCR, TCRdb re-called the reads, giving one row per CDR3 protein. The profile shows approximately 990,000 distinct CDR3 sequences, about 33% of them singletons. The sequence came from a human donor in good health (CMV status not recorded). Some clones in this sample may be carry-over from other donors' samples. This chain links TRBV12-3 or TRBV12-4 with TRBJ2-5, with 9 bases that match TRBD1. The sequencing used cultured CD8+ T cells from PBMCs, collected from culture after CMV antigen stimulation. In DNA form, the CDR3 reads TGTGCCAGCAGCTCCGGACAGGGGCTGGAGACCCAGTACTTC. It specifies CASSSGQGLETQYF.